Below, 27 T cell receptor beta chains from the same sample are listed, as sequenced in a study of T cells in Graves' hyperthyroidism and ophthalmopathy. RNA transcripts provided the source from which TCR beta CDR3 regions were amplified. First-round RT-PCR with HTBI primers amplified the TCR CDR3 region. TCRdb passed the multiplex PCR reads through MiXCR, listing each CDR3 protein once. The data contain about 760,000 distinct CDR3 sequences, 30% to 40% of them singletons. Source material: blood. The source is a middle-aged woman with Graves' hyperthyroidism.

The chain combines TRBV29-1 with TRBJ1-2, with D unclear. Germline V gene sequence: CDR1 SQVTM, CDR2 ANQGSEA. Trimming took 8 bases from V and 3 from J, leaving 16 bases between them. The CDR3 is made up of 13 amino acids. The CDR3 reads CSQDLDLDYGYTF. The CDR3 region has the DNA TGCAGCCAAGATCTGGACTTGGACTATGGCTACACCTTC.

In this sample, this clonotype turned up many times. The V and J genes are TRBV10-3 and TRBJ1-3; D unclear. V was clipped by 4 bases and J by 0 bases, with 13 bases between them. The CDR3 has 16 residues. The V gene's germline CDR1 is ENHRY and CDR2 SYGVKD. The CDR3 DNA reads TGTGCCATCAGTGTTCAAGGACTGACCTCTGGAAACACCATATATTTT. This gives the protein CAISVQGLTSGNTIYF.

This clonotype was seen a few times. The chain recombines TRBV19 with TRBJ1-1, with TRBD1 identical over 7 bases. Germline CDR1 reads LNHDA; CDR2 reads SQIVND (reference sequence). Trimming cost V 4 bases and J 0 bases; bases outside gene matches: 11. The CDR3 spans 17 residues. Written as DNA, the CDR3 is TGTGCCAGTAGTAAATGGACAGGTCACTTAATGAACACTGAAGCTTTCTTT. Protein product: CASSKWTGHLMNTEAFF.

On this clonotype: An end of the junction differs from the germline gene, which may be a read error. This chain links TRBV10-1 with TRBJ2-7, with 9 bases identical to TRBD2. The CDR3 runs to 11 residues. From germline, CDR1 is WNHNN and CDR2 SYGVQD (reference sequence). CDR3 bases: TGTGCCTTAGCGGGGGCCTACGAGCAGTACTTC. Its translation: CALAGAYEQYF.

The chain carries TRBV7-6 and TRBJ1-1; TRBD1 might be the D (6 bases). The CDR3 covers 12 residues. CDR1 and CDR2 from the germline V gene are SGHVS and FNYEAQ. V gave up 0 bases and J gave up 10 bases, with 9 bases separating them. Here the CDR3 DNA reads TGTGCCAGCAGCTTAGCGGGGGGGGCAGCTTTCTTT. It codes for CASSLAGGAAFF.

This clonotype was seen repeatedly, ten times or more. This rearrangement joins TRBV10-3 to TRBJ1-5; D unclear. The CDR3 extends over 13 amino acids. Germline V CDR1 and CDR2: ENHRY, SYGVKD. V was pared by 4 bases and J by 6 bases, with 10 bases between. CDR3 sequence (DNA): TGTGCCATCAGTGTCGAGGAGAGTCAGCCCCAGCATTTT. As protein: CAISVEESQPQHF.

V and J are TRBV18 and TRBJ1-1, with D hard to call. V shed 5 bases and J shed 6 bases, with 16 bases lying between them. The germline gives CDR1 KGHSH, CDR2 LQKENI. CDR3 length: 14 amino acids. As DNA, the CDR3 is TGTGCCAGCTCAAGGACCGGCGGTCTCCCTGAAGCTTTCTTT. This codes for CASSRTGGLPEAFF. The whole variable domain, filled in from reference TRBV18 and TRBJ1-1, reads NAGVMQNPRHLVRRRGQEARLRCSPMKGHSHVYWYRQLPEEGLKFMVYLQKENIIDESGMPKERFSAEFPKEGPSILRIQQVVRGDSAAYFCASSRTGGLPEAFFGQGTRLTVV.

The chain has TRBV7-9 and TRBJ1-1; D unresolved. This CDR3 has 9 amino acids. Deletions cut 7 bases from V and 11 bases from J, with 8 bases between. Germline CDR1 is SEHNR and CDR2 is FQNEAQ (reference sequence). CDR3 DNA sequence: TGTGCCAGCAAGAGGTCGGCTTTCTTT. Its translation: CASKRSAFF. The complete variable domain, with remaining parts taken from reference TRBV7-9 and TRBJ1-1, reads DTGVSQNPRHKITKRGQNVTFRCDPISEHNRLYWYRQTLGQGPEFLTYFQNEAQLEKSRLLSDRFSAERPKGSFSTLEIQRTEQGDSAMYLCASKRSAFFGQGTRLTVV.

The chain joins TRBV6-1 to TRBJ1-4; D might be TRBD1 (5 bases). Germline CDR1 and CDR2: MNHNS and SASEGT. The V gene lost 7 bases and the J gene lost 2 bases, with 8 bases spanning the gap. CDR3 length: 13 amino acids. CDR3 protein: CASIKGTNEKLFF. The CDR3 DNA is TGTGCCAGCATCAAGGGGACTAATGAAAAACTGTTTTTT.

This clonotype occurred a few times. The chain employs TRBV5-1 and TRBJ2-7, with D hard to call. The germline V gene encodes CDR1 SGHRS and CDR2 YFSETQ. V lost 0 bases, J lost 0 bases, and 10 bases lay in between. This CDR3 comprises 15 residues. The CDR3 loop is CASSLDSEASYEQYF. The CDR3 coding sequence is TGCGCCAGCAGCTTGGATTCAGAAGCCTCCTACGAGCAGTACTTC. The whole variable domain, filled in from reference TRBV5-1 and TRBJ2-7, reads KAGVTQTPRYLIKTRGQQVTLSCSPISGHRSVSWYQQTPGQGLQFLFEYFSETQRNKGNFPGRFSGRQFSNSRSEMNVSTLELGDSALYLCASSLDSEASYEQYFGPGTRLTVT.

The chain combines TRBV20-1 with TRBJ2-7; 7 nucleotides align to TRBD2. Germline assignment: CDR1 DFQATT and CDR2 SNEGSKA (reference sequence). The CDR3 length is 14 residues. The ends lost 0 bases at V and 9 bases at J; junction bases unmatched: 11. The CDR3 reads CSARDGEGRDTQYF. The CDR3 bases are TGCAGTGCTAGAGATGGGGAGGGACGGGATACGCAGTACTTC.

This clonotype appeared many times. The rearrangement links TRBV10-1 to TRBJ2-7; D possibly corresponds to TRBD1 (7 bases). V was pared by 3 bases and J by 2 bases, with 11 bases between. This CDR3 is 14 amino acids long. Looked up from germline, CDR1 is WNHNN and CDR2 is SYGVQD (reference sequence). In DNA form, the CDR3 reads TGCGCCAGCAGTGACGGCAGGGGGGCCTACGAGCAGTACTTC. Amino acid sequence: CASSDGRGAYEQYF.

This clonotype has ten or more counts. The chain couples TRBV7-6 to TRBJ2-7; possible D gene TRBD1, 6 bases. Germline loops: CDR1 SGHVS, CDR2 FNYEAQ. CDR3 size: 14 residues. V lost 5 bases to trimming and J lost 2 bases, with 13 bases between them. Here the CDR3 reads CASSGPGTPYEQYF. In nucleotides, the CDR3 is TGTGCCAGCAGCGGGCCAGGGACACCCTACGAGCAGTACTTC.

This clonotype has at least ten counts. The rearrangement joins TRBV6-6 to TRBJ1-5, with D uncertain. CDR3 length: 12 residues. V lost 8 bases and J lost 2, with 7 bases in between. In germline, CDR1 is MNHNY, CDR2 SVGAGI (reference sequence). The CDR3 nucleotides read TGTGCCAGCGAAGTTGGCAATCAGCCCCAGCATTTT. Translated, it gives CASEVGNQPQHF.

This clonotype showed up many times. The chain recombines TRBV24-1 with TRBJ1-5; TRBD1 matches 10 bases. The CDR3 runs to 15 residues. The V segment lost 4 bases and the J segment 4 bases; nucleotides outside the gene matches: 3. Germline CDR1 reads KGHDR; CDR2 reads SFDVKD. CDR3 nucleotide sequence: TGTGCCACCAGTGAGTCGGGACAGGGGAATCAGCCCCAGCATTTT. Amino acids: CATSESGQGNQPQHF.

This clonotype was detected a few times. V and J are TRBV28 and TRBJ2-2; possibly TRBD1 or TRBD2 for D (5 bases each). Trimming shortened V by 2 bases and J by 6 bases, and 16 bases separated the two germline ends. The CDR3 is 16 residues long. The germline V gene has CDR1 MDHEN and CDR2 SYDVKM. The CDR3 nucleotides read TGTGCCAGCAGTTTAGGCGCGGGTAGGGACGCCGGGGAGCTGTTTTTT. Its translation is CASSLGAGRDAGELFF.

Remarks on this clonotype: A read error may account for a junction end that differs from germline. This rearrangement joins TRBV20-1 to TRBJ1-3; D call uncertain. This CDR3 region has 13 residues. CDR1 and CDR2 from the germline V gene are DFQATT and SNEGSKA (reference sequence). In DNA form, the CDR3 reads TGCAGTGTTAGAGAGAACTCTGGAAACACCATATATTTT. Protein product: CSVRENSGNTIYF.

This clonotype was seen repeatedly, ten times or more. The rearrangement links TRBV7-9 to TRBJ1-1; D gene unclear. The length of the CDR3 is 13 residues. With 2 bases removed from V and 1 base from J, the gap between germline ends came to 5 bases. The germline CDR1 and CDR2 sequences are SEHNR and FQNEAQ (reference sequence). The chain's CDR3 is CASSLIQNTEAFF. Written as DNA, the CDR3 is TGTGCCAGCAGCTTAATTCAGAACACTGAAGCTTTCTTT.

On this clonotype itself: Since a much larger clone is just one base distant, this may be a read error. The rearrangement links TRBV10-3 to TRBJ1-1; D not certain. Germline CDR1 ENHRY, CDR2 SYGVKD. The CDR3 spans 13 residues. The CDR3 sequence: CASSYDANTEAFF. The CDR3 bases are TGTGCCAGCAGTTACGACGCGAACACTGAAGCTTTCTTT.

In its sample, this clonotype was seen a few times. The chain employs TRBV7-9 and TRBJ2-7; D could derive from TRBD1 or TRBD2 (5 bases each). Germline lookup yields CDR1 SEHNR and CDR2 FQNEAQ (reference sequence). This CDR3 region has 13 residues. Trimming took off 6 bases at V and 5 bases at J, with 14 bases between the two ends. The CDR3 bases are TGTGCCAGCAGTTCCATGGGACCGGACGAGCAGTACTTC. Translated, it gives CASSSMGPDEQYF.

The chain uses TRBV2 and TRBJ2-2, with D tentatively TRBD2 (7 bases). V shed 2 bases and J shed 5 bases, with 15 bases lying between them. Germline V gives CDR1 SNHLY, CDR2 FYNNEI. The CDR3 is 16 residues long. The CDR3 region is CASSEFAGAKTGELFF. The CDR3 DNA sequence: TGTGCCAGCAGTGAATTTGCGGGGGCTAAGACCGGGGAGCTGTTTTTT. The variable domain in full, completed from reference TRBV2 and TRBJ2-2, reads EPEVTQTPSHQVTQMGQEVILRCVPISNHLYFYWYRQILGQKVEFLVSFYNNEISEKSEIFDDQFSVERPDGSNFTLKIRSTKLEDSAMYFCASSEFAGAKTGELFFGEGSRLTVL.

This clonotype was found a few times. The chain carries TRBV6-5 and TRBJ1-1, with D tentatively TRBD1 (5 bases). With 6 bases removed from V and 7 bases from J, the gap between germline ends came to 15 bases. Germline assignment: CDR1 MNHEY and CDR2 SVGAGI. This CDR3 is 13 amino acids long. The CDR3 is CASSLGLTIEAFF. The CDR3 DNA is TGTGCCAGCAGCTTGGGACTCACGATTGAAGCTTTCTTT.

Many counts were recorded for this clonotype. The chain has TRBV7-8 and TRBJ2-6; a possible D gene is TRBD2 (6 bases). Between the trimmed V and J ends, which lost 1 base and 4 bases, there was a span of 14 bases. Germline V gene lookup returns CDR1 SGHVS and CDR2 FQNEAQ. The CDR3 is 17 residues long. CDR3: CASSLVNRGSGANVLTF. The CDR3 nucleotides are TGTGCCAGCAGCTTAGTCAATCGGGGGTCCGGGGCCAACGTCCTGACTTTC.

The rearrangement links TRBV13 to TRBJ1-6, with TRBD1 as a possible D gene (5 bases). V lost 6 bases to trimming and J lost 7 bases, with 19 bases between them. The germline V gene has CDR1 PRHDT and CDR2 FYEKMQ (reference sequence). This CDR3 is built from 16 residues. CDR3 DNA sequence: TGTGCCAGCAGTTTATTCCCTTCCGGGGGGAATTCACCCCTCCACTTT. This sequence encodes CASSLFPSGGNSPLHF.

The sample holds many counts of this clonotype. V is TRBV7-2 and J is TRBJ1-2; D remains unclear. Germline V gene lookup returns CDR1 SGHTA and CDR2 FQGNSA. The germline V and J ends were trimmed by 3 bases and 8 bases, with 25 bases remaining between them. The CDR3 is 17 residues long. In DNA, the CDR3 is TGTGCCAGCAGCTTTTCGCCTTACCATCGGGCGGCTAAAGGCTACACCTTC. It translates to CASSFSPYHRAAKGYTF.

In its sample, this clonotype was seen a few times. The chain carries TRBV6-5 and TRBJ1-6; D unclear. Germline V gives CDR1 MNHEY, CDR2 SVGAGI. The CDR3 length is 15 residues. V was trimmed by 2 bases and J by 9 bases, leaving 14 bases between them. CDR3 nucleotides: TGTGCCAGCAGTTACGGCTTGAGCGGGAGTTCACCCCTCCACTTT. Protein sequence: CASSYGLSGSSPLHF.

This clonotype was recorded at least ten times. The rearrangement uses TRBV10-2 and TRBJ2-7; D is ambiguous. V was cut by 2 bases and J by 4 bases, with 9 bases left in between. The germline gives CDR1 WSHSY, CDR2 SAAADI. CDR3 size: 13 residues. The CDR3 DNA is TGCGCCAGCAGTGAGACAGCCAAGTACGAGCAGTACTTC. Amino acids: CASSETAKYEQYF.